A single sample is the source of the 20 T cell receptor beta chains below, sequenced in a study of shared clonotypes between healthy human individuals. Clones were read by immunoSEQ multiplex PCR, and TCRdb kept only the in-frame ones, dropping some. The table shows 550,000 to 750,000 clones, with 92% occurring only once. The naive CD8 population came from CD45RO-negative cells selected for CCR7, without terminally differentiated effector memory CD45RA+ cells. The sequenced material came from naive CD8+ T cells sorted from blood. The receptors originated from a man aged 25 to 45 in good health.

The rearrangement links TRBV4-1 to TRBJ2-3; D might be TRBD1 or TRBD2, each matching 5 bases. V dropped 4 bases and J dropped 0 bases, with 14 bases sitting between them. The CDR3 totals 16 residues. Germline V gives CDR1 MGHRA, CDR2 YSYEKL. The CDR3 sequence is CASSPPWGGSTDTQYF. As DNA, the CDR3 is TGCGCCAGCAGCCCGCCCTGGGGCGGGAGCACAGATACGCAGTATTTT.

The chain carries TRBV7-9 and TRBJ1-1; D is unresolved. Trimming took 7 bases from V and 0 from J, leaving 9 bases between them. The CDR3 totals 13 residues. Germline V gene data show CDR1 as SEHNR and CDR2 as FQNEAQ (reference sequence). The CDR3 is CASTNGVNTEAFF. CDR3 nucleotides: TGTGCCAGCACGAACGGGGTGAACACTGAAGCTTTCTTT.

For this clone: The sample carries other DNA sequences with the same CDR3. The chain carries TRBV29-1 and TRBJ2-7; the D gene is possibly TRBD2 (5 bases). This CDR3 contains 14 residues. V lost 1 base, J lost 2 bases, and 12 bases lay in between. Germline lookup yields CDR1 SQVTM and CDR2 ANQGSEA. The CDR3 reads CSVEGAGETYEQYF. CDR3 DNA: TGCAGCGTTGAAGGGGCCGGGGAAACCTACGAGCAGTACTTC.

The chain joins TRBV10-3 to TRBJ1-1; D call uncertain. The ends were cut back, 6 bases at V and 3 bases at J, with 5 bases in the middle. Germline lookup yields CDR1 ENHRY and CDR2 SYGVKD. The CDR3 has 11 amino acids. The CDR3: CAIRRDTEAFF. CDR3 nucleotide sequence: TGTGCCATCAGGAGGGACACTGAAGCTTTCTTT.

V usage is TRBV19 and J usage is TRBJ2-7; D uncertain. The CDR3 is 13 amino acids. From germline, CDR1 is LNHDA and CDR2 SQIVND (reference sequence). V was trimmed by 7 bases and J by 3 bases, leaving 13 bases between them. The CDR3 bases are TGTGCCAGTAAAGGAGTTAATGACTACGAGCAGTACTTC. Its translation is CASKGVNDYEQYF.

This clone was detected once. The J gene is TRBJ2-3, the V gene TRBV19, with 14 bases identical to TRBD2. Germline loops: CDR1 LNHDA, CDR2 SQIVND (reference sequence). The ends lost 3 bases at V and 6 bases at J; junction bases unmatched: 5. The CDR3 spans 16 residues. The CDR3 DNA follows: TGTGCCAGTAGTATCCGACTAGCGGGAGGGGAGGATACGCAGTATTTT. It is translated as CASSIRLAGGEDTQYF. Supplemented by reference TRBV19 and TRBJ2-3, the full variable domain reads DGGITQSPKYLFRKEGQNVTLSCEQNLNHDAMYWYRQDPGQGLRLIYYSQIVNDFQKGDIAEGYSVSREKKESFPLTVTSAQKNPTAFYLCASSIRLAGGEDTQYFGPGTRLTVL.

The J gene is TRBJ1-2, the V gene TRBV15; tentative D call: TRBD1 (5 bases). Germline V gives CDR1 LNHNV, CDR2 YYDKDF (reference sequence). This CDR3 has 14 amino acids. V lost 6 bases to trimming and J lost 5 bases, with 16 bases between them. CDR3 residues: CATRPAGTGYGYTF. The DNA for the CDR3 is TGTGCCACCAGGCCAGCGGGGACGGGTTATGGCTACACCTTC.

The chain recombines TRBV15 with TRBJ2-1; possibly TRBD1 for D (5 bases). The length of the CDR3 is 14 residues. Trimming shortened V by 0 bases and J by 6 bases, and 9 bases separated the two germline ends. The germline CDR1 and CDR2 sequences are LNHNV and YYDKDF (reference sequence). As DNA, the CDR3 is TGTGCCACCAGCAGAGACTCCCAGGGCAATGAGCAGTTCTTC. The encoded protein is CATSRDSQGNEQFF.

The chain combines TRBV9 with TRBJ2-1; D is ambiguous. The germline V gene encodes CDR1 SGDLS and CDR2 YYNGEE. The CDR3 runs to 14 residues. The V gene lost 2 bases and the J gene lost 7 bases, with 13 bases spanning the gap. For the CDR3, the DNA is TGTGCCAGCAGCGTCCATTCTTCAGCAAATGAGCAGTTCTTC. As protein: CASSVHSSANEQFF.

The chain has TRBV7-6 and TRBJ2-3; D is possibly TRBD2 (5 bases). This CDR3 region has 15 residues. The V gene lost 4 bases and the J gene lost 2 bases, with 13 bases spanning the gap. Germline loops: CDR1 SGHVS, CDR2 FNYEAQ. In nucleotides, the CDR3 is TGTGCCAGCAGCTCATGGGGAGAGCACACAGATACGCAGTATTTT. Translated, it gives CASSSWGEHTDTQYF.

This clone has a handful of counts. This CDR3 reads CASSQATGDNQPQHF. CDR3 sequence (DNA): TGCGCCAGCAGCCAAGCGACAGGGGACAATCAGCCCCAGCATTTT. The chain uses TRBV4-3 and TRBJ1-5, with 8 bases fitting TRBD1. J gave up 3 bases and V 1 base, and 2 bases lay outside the gene matches. Germline CDR1 reads LGHNA; CDR2 reads YSLEER. The CDR3 runs 15 residues.

The gene calls are TRBV5-8 and TRBJ2-3, with D perhaps given as TRBD1 or TRBD2 (5 bases each). V shed 7 bases and J shed 0 bases, with 12 bases lying between them. The germline V gene has CDR1 SGHTS and CDR2 YDEGEE. The CDR3 runs 14 residues. The chain's CDR3 is CASGWGRSTDTQYF. As DNA, the CDR3 is TGTGCCAGCGGATGGGGACGGAGCACAGATACGCAGTATTTT.

CDR3 DNA sequence: TGCAGCGTTGAGGTCCCGGGACAGGTCGGGACTAGCGGGAAACTTCAAGAGACCCAGTACTTC. Its translation: CSVEVPGQVGTSGKLQETQYF. J is TRBJ2-5 and V is TRBV29-1; the match to TRBD2 covers 13 bases. V lost 3 bases to trimming and J lost 2 bases; unmatched junction nucleotides: 21. Germline values: CDR1 SQVTM, CDR2 ANQGSEA. The CDR3 runs 21 residues.

The V and J genes are TRBV11-3 and TRBJ2-1; the match to TRBD2 covers 9 bases. The V gene's germline CDR1 is SGHNT and CDR2 YENEEA. This CDR3 is 19 amino acids long. After removal of 3 bases from V and 0 bases from J, the junction contained 12 bases not matched to a gene. In DNA form, the CDR3 reads TGTGCCAGCAGCTTCTGGGGTAGCGGGAGTCTGGGCTCCTACAATGAGCAGTTCTTC. Its protein product is CASSFWGSGSLGSYNEQFF. The full variable domain, in which reference TRBV11-3 and TRBJ2-1 provide the parts outside the CDR3, is EAGVVQSPRYKIIEKKQPVAFWCNPISGHNTLYWYLQNLGQGPELLIRYENEEAVDDSQLPKDRFSAERLKGVDSTLKIQPAELGDSAVYLCASSFWGSGSLGSYNEQFFGPGTRLTVL.

The V call is TRBV4-1, the J call TRBJ2-3; unclear D gene. The V end was cut by 0 bases, the J end by 0 bases, with 13 bases between. The V gene's germline CDR1 is MGHRA and CDR2 YSYEKL. The length of the CDR3 is 17 residues. The CDR3 bases are TGCGCCAGCAGCCAAGACCCATTCGGAACTAGCACAGATACGCAGTATTTT. This codes for CASSQDPFGTSTDTQYF.

The V and J genes are TRBV5-1 and TRBJ2-2; D is undetermined. This CDR3 spans 18 amino acids. The germline V and J ends were trimmed by 0 bases and 4 bases, with 19 bases remaining between them. The germline V gene encodes CDR1 SGHRS and CDR2 YFSETQ. In DNA, the CDR3 is TGCGCCAGCAGCTTGGGCCTGGGCCACGAACAACCCACCGGGGAGCTGTTTTTT. Amino acids: CASSLGLGHEQPTGELFF.

The rearrangement joins TRBV2 to TRBJ1-2, with 12 bases matching TRBD1. The length of the CDR3 is 14 residues. Germline CDR1 and CDR2: SNHLY and FYNNEI. Losses at the gene ends were 3 bases for V and 7 bases for J; bases not matched to a gene: 3. The CDR3 bases are TGTGCCAGCAGTGAGGGGACAGGGGGCACTGGCTACACCTTC. Amino acids: CASSEGTGGTGYTF.

The chain combines TRBV27 with TRBJ2-7; 11 bases map to TRBD2. Germline V gene data show CDR1 as MNHEY and CDR2 as SMNVEV (reference sequence). J gave up 3 bases and V 6 bases, and 4 bases lay outside the gene matches. This CDR3 has 14 amino acids. CDR3 bases: TGTGCCAGCAGAATAGCGGGAGGGCACTACGAGCAGTACTTC. It is translated as CASRIAGGHYEQYF.

The rearrangement links TRBV28 to TRBJ2-7, with 10 bases matching TRBD1. This CDR3 spans 15 amino acids. The trim removed 5 bases at V and 6 bases at J, leaving 10 bases unmatched. The germline CDR1 and CDR2 sequences are MDHEN and SYDVKM. CDR3 DNA: TGTGCCAGCAGTGCCAGACAGGGGGCGCGGACCGAGCAGTACTTC. Translating it yields CASSARQGARTEQYF.

The V gene is TRBV4-1, the J gene TRBJ2-7; D might be TRBD1 (5 bases). The CDR3 contains 13 residues. The germline gives CDR1 MGHRA, CDR2 YSYEKL. The V end lost 3 bases, the J end lost 4 bases, and 10 bases lay between the germline ends. The CDR3 region has the DNA TGCGCCAGCAGCCAGGGGCTCTTTTACGAGCAGTACTTC. Its translation is CASSQGLFYEQYF.